The 29 T cell receptor beta chains given below trace back to one sample, sequenced in a study of T cell clonality in common variable immunodeficiency. Sequenced by immunoSEQ multiplex PCR; TCRdb stores in-frame clones only, minus some. This table holds 25,000 to 35,000 clones with no singletons; the top ten claim around 4.5%. The sample comprised peripheral blood mononuclear cells. The receptor source for this set is a person aged 18 to 75 in good health.

There are many counts of this clone. The CDR3 end is not reached by the read, which stops 3 residues before it; the germline J gene fills it in. The V call is TRBV7-9, the J call TRBJ2-7; 8 nucleotides match TRBD2. The V segment lost 5 bases and the J segment 0 bases; nucleotides outside the gene matches: 3. The length of the CDR3 is 14 residues. CDR1 is SEHNR and CDR2 is FQNEAQ in the germline V gene (reference sequence). CDR3 region: CASSRSGTSYEQYF. The covered CDR3 bases are TGTGCCAGCAGCCGTAGCGGGACCTCCTACGAG.

In its sample, this clone was seen many times. The read halts 3 residues ahead of the CDR3 end, with the missing end drawn from the germline J gene. The V and J genes are TRBV5-4 and TRBJ2-5; D is possibly TRBD1 (5 bases). Per germline, CDR1 SGHNT and CDR2 YYREEE (reference sequence). V shed 1 base and J shed 1 base, with 8 bases lying between them. CDR3 length: 14 amino acids. The CDR3 is CASSLFQGQETQYF. Incomplete CDR3 DNA: TGTGCCAGCAGCTTGTTCCAGGGCCAAGAGACC.

This clone came up many times. Coverage ceases 3 residues before the CDR3 finishes, and the germline J gene fills in the end. The chain is built from TRBV7-9 and TRBJ1-4, with 8 bases that match TRBD1. This CDR3 comprises 15 residues. Unmatched junction bases numbered 6, after V lost 2 bases and J lost 7 bases. Germline V CDR1 and CDR2: SEHNR, FQNEAQ (reference sequence). This CDR3 is CASSLLAGGVEKLFF. CDR3 DNA (partial): TGTGCCAGCAGCTTACTGGCAGGGGGCGTTGAAAAA.

The table lists this clone with a few counts. A far larger clone is one base from this, pointing to a likely read error. At the DNA level, this CDR3 is encoded by other sequences in the same sample as well. Incomplete CDR3 DNA: TGTGCCAGTAGTATTGCGGAGAACACCGGGGAG. Translating gives CASSIAENTGE. The entire CDR3 protein is CASSIAENTGELFF. The chain combines TRBV19 with TRBJ2-2; no clear D. Sequencing ends 3 residues short of the CDR3 end; the germline J gene provides the rest. Trimming took 3 bases from V and 1 from J, leaving 6 bases between them. This CDR3 contains 14 residues. Germline CDR1 and CDR2: LNHDA and SQIVND (reference sequence).

This clone was seen repeatedly, ten times or more. The read finishes 3 residues shy of the CDR3 end, and the germline J gene is used to complete it. The genes are TRBV7-2 and TRBJ2-3, with 9 positions matching TRBD1. Germline loops: CDR1 SGHTA, CDR2 FQGNSA. The CDR3 loop spans 14 amino acids. The CDR3 bases that were read are TGTGCCAGCAGCCCTAGAACAGGGGGCAAAGCG. Translating gives CASSPRTGGKA. In full, the CDR3 reads CASSPRTGGKAQYF.

This clone was seen at least ten times. The read stops 3 residues short of the end of the CDR3; the missing end is completed from the germline J gene. This chain uses TRBV30 with TRBJ2-1; D is unclear. The CDR3 runs 12 residues. Trimming took off 1 base at V and 8 bases at J, with 9 bases between the two ends. Germline lookup yields CDR1 GTSNPN and CDR2 SVGIG (reference sequence). The CDR3 DNA, read in part, is TGTGCCTGGAGTGGCGGAGTAGATGAG. It encodes CAWSGGVDE. The full CDR3 protein reads CAWSGGVDEQFF. The full variable domain, its missing parts supplied by reference TRBV30 and TRBJ2-1, is SQTIHQWPATLVQPVGSPLSLECTVEGTSNPNLYWYRQAAGRGLQLLFYSVGIGQISSEVPQNLSASRPQDRQFILSSKKLLLSDSGFYLCAWSGGVDEQFFGPGTRLTVL.

Ten or more counts support this clone. The read ends 3 residues shy of where the CDR3 ends; the end is completed using the germline J gene. The chain carries TRBV7-3 and TRBJ2-5, with 8 bases fitting TRBD1. CDR3 size: 13 residues. Germline values: CDR1 SGHTA, CDR2 FQGTGA. The V and J ends lost 4 bases and 3 bases, in that order; junction bases with no gene match: 1. This chain's CDR3 is CASSSGQEETQYF. The covered CDR3 bases are TGTGCCAGCAGCTCGGGACAGGAAGAGACC.

This clone was observed a few times. At the DNA level, this CDR3 is encoded by other sequences in the same sample as well. The CDR3 bases that were read are TGCGCCAGCAGCTCGTCAGGGGTTGGCACTGAA. It yields the protein CASSSSGVGTE. The full CDR3 protein reads CASSSSGVGTEAFF. This chain joins TRBV5-1 and TRBJ1-1, with D perhaps matching TRBD1 (6 bases). The observed sequence ends 3 residues before the CDR3 terminus, with the missing tail filled in from the germline J gene. CDR1 is SGHRS, CDR2 YFSETQ, per germline. V shed 3 bases and J shed 4 bases, with 13 bases lying between them. This CDR3 has 14 amino acids.

This clone was detected many times. The CDR3 end is not reached by the read, which stops 3 residues before it; the germline J gene fills it in. J is TRBJ2-5 and V is TRBV7-9; D gene ambiguous. The CDR3 is made up of 13 amino acids. V lost 1 base and J lost 4, with 7 bases in between. Germline V CDR1 and CDR2: SEHNR, FQNEAQ (reference sequence). The CDR3 bases that were read are TGTGCCAGCAGCTTAGAGAGTAGAGAGACC. It specifies CASSLESRET. From start to end, the CDR3 is CASSLESRETQYF.

This clone was seen repeatedly, ten times or more. Read data end 3 residues before the CDR3 end; the end is taken from the germline J gene. This chain connects TRBV19 to TRBJ2-5, with TRBD1 matching over 10 bases. The CDR3 runs to 14 residues. V dropped 5 bases and J dropped 5; count of bases not matched to a gene: 5. CDR1 is LNHDA, CDR2 SQIVND, per germline (reference sequence). CDR3 residues: CASSSTGGAETQYF. The CDR3 bases that were read are TGTGCCAGTAGTTCGACAGGGGGCGCGGAGACC.

Many counts were recorded for this clone. The read falls 3 residues short of the CDR3 end, and the missing part is taken from the germline J gene. The chain couples TRBV5-1 to TRBJ2-3, with 8 bases that match TRBD1. Germline loops: CDR1 SGHRS, CDR2 YFSETQ. Trimming cost V 5 bases and J 3 bases; bases outside gene matches: 5. The CDR3 consists of 14 residues. This CDR3 reads CASRRTGQTDTQYF. CDR3 DNA, as far as it was read: TGCGCCAGCAGACGGACAGGGCAAACAGATACG.

At least ten counts were recorded for this clone. The read ends 3 residues shy of where the CDR3 ends; the end is completed using the germline J gene. The chain uses TRBV7-6 and TRBJ1-2, with a possible D match to TRBD1 (5 bases). Trimming removed 5 bases from V and 4 bases from J, with 17 bases in between. The germline CDR1 and CDR2 sequences are SGHVS and FNYEAQ. This CDR3 has 15 residues. Incomplete CDR3 DNA: TGTGCCAGCAGCCAACCAGACAGTAACCTCTATGGC. It is translated as CASSQPDSNLYG. The entire CDR3 protein reads CASSQPDSNLYGYTF. Full variable domain (rest looked up from reference TRBV7-6 and TRBJ1-2): GAGVSQSPRYKVTKRGQDVALRCDPISGHVSLYWYRQALGQGPEFLTYFNYEAQQDKSGLPNDRFSAERPEGSISTLTIQRTEQRDSAMYRCASSQPDSNLYGYTFGSGTRLTVV.

Many counts were recorded for this clone. The read ends 3 residues early relative to the CDR3; the germline J gene fills the gap. J is TRBJ1-4 and V is TRBV5-1; D call uncertain. The CDR3 contains 16 residues. The germline V and J ends were trimmed by 0 bases and 0 bases, with 9 bases remaining between them. CDR1 and CDR2 (germline): SGHRS, YFSETQ. CDR3: CASSLAYGATNEKLFF. The sequenced CDR3 bases are TGCGCCAGCAGCTTGGCCTACGGGGCAACTAATGAAAAA.

Many counts were recorded for this clone. The CDR3 goes on 3 residues after the read ends, and that part is filled in from the germline J gene. The V gene is TRBV10-1, the J gene TRBJ1-3, with TRBD1 as a possible D gene (5 bases). The ends were cut back, 3 bases at V and 4 bases at J, with 10 bases in the middle. Germline CDR1 WNHNN, CDR2 SYGVQD (reference sequence). CDR3 length: 14 residues. The covered CDR3 bases are TGCGCCAGCAGTGAAGCAGGGAACGGAAACACC. Translated: CASSEAGNGNT. From start to end, the CDR3 is CASSEAGNGNTIYF.

At least ten counts were recorded for this clone. CDR3 protein: CASSTRQGHNEKLFF. CDR3 bases read: TGTGCCAGCAGTACCCGACAGGGCCATAATGAAAAA. The J gene is TRBJ1-4, the V gene TRBV12-3 or TRBV12-4; the match to TRBD1 covers 7 bases. The read ends 3 residues shy of where the CDR3 ends; the end is completed using the germline J gene. With 5 bases clipped from V and 4 bases from J, the junction kept 7 bases outside the gene matches. The CDR3 totals 15 residues.

Regarding this clone: Coverage ceases 3 residues before the CDR3 finishes, and the germline J gene fills in the end. The gene calls are TRBV19 and TRBJ1-1; tentative D call: TRBD1 (6 bases). The CDR3 contains 15 residues. Trimming took off 3 bases at V and 5 bases at J, with 16 bases between the two ends. Germline V gene lookup returns CDR1 LNHDA and CDR2 SQIVND (reference sequence). The CDR3 spells CASSISGQGRTEAFF. The DNA read from the CDR3 is TGTGCCAGTAGTATCTCAGGGCAGGGGAGGACTGAA.

This clone was seen many times. The read finishes 3 residues shy of the CDR3 end, and the germline J gene is used to complete it. The rearrangement uses TRBV6-4 and TRBJ2-7, with 7 bases that match TRBD2. Trimming took 8 bases from V and 0 from J; bases not matched to a gene: 7. Germline V gives CDR1 MRHNA, CDR2 SNTAGT. The CDR3 spans 14 residues. Here the CDR3 reads CASLLADGSYEQYF. CDR3 bases read: TGTGCCAGCCTTCTAGCGGACGGCTCCTACGAG.

This clone was recorded many times. The observed sequence ends 3 residues before the CDR3 terminus, with the missing tail filled in from the germline J gene. The chain recombines TRBV12-3 or TRBV12-4 with TRBJ2-7; no clear D gene. Deletions cut 3 bases from V and 0 bases from J, with 9 bases between. The CDR3 loop spans 14 amino acids. The CDR3: CASSLRLSSYEQYF. The part of the CDR3 DNA that was read is TGTGCCAGCAGTTTGCGATTAAGCTCCTACGAG.

This clone was counted only a few times. Read coverage stops 3 residues before the CDR3 terminus; the germline J gene supplies the remainder. This chain uses TRBV7-9 with TRBJ1-1, with D unclear. Trimming left V 2 bases short and J 6 bases short, with 13 bases between. The CDR3 is 14 amino acids. Germline-derived CDR1 and CDR2 are SEHNR and FQNEAQ (reference sequence). The DNA read from the CDR3 is TGTGCCAGCAGCTTATCAGTAGGGTACCCTGAA. As protein: CASSLSVGYPE. The full CDR3 is CASSLSVGYPEAFF.

This clone was seen ten or more times. The read ends 3 residues early relative to the CDR3; the germline J gene fills the gap. The V call is TRBV7-9, the J call TRBJ2-7; D is possibly TRBD2 (6 bases). V lost 0 bases, J lost 1 base, and 10 bases lay in between. Looked up from germline, CDR1 is SEHNR and CDR2 is FQNEAQ (reference sequence). The CDR3 length is 15 residues. The CDR3 sequence: CASSLAEGTSYEQYF. The CDR3 bases that were read are TGTGCCAGCAGCTTAGCGGAGGGGACTTCCTACGAG.

Many counts were recorded for this clone. The read halts 3 residues ahead of the CDR3 end, with the missing end drawn from the germline J gene. The chain is built from TRBV2 and TRBJ2-5, with 10 bases fitting TRBD2. Trimming at V came to 6 bases and at J to 2 bases, leaving 6 bases not matched to a gene. The germline V gene encodes CDR1 SNHLY and CDR2 FYNNEI. This CDR3 contains 15 residues. CDR3 bases read: TGTGCCAGCAGGCCGACTAGCGGGCCACAAGAGACC. Amino acid sequence: CASRPTSGPQET. The CDR3 reads in full as CASRPTSGPQETQYF.

Many counts were recorded for this clone. The read ends 3 residues early relative to the CDR3; the germline J gene fills the gap. The chain joins TRBV30 to TRBJ1-5; 8 positions match TRBD1. The trim removed 0 bases at V and 7 bases at J, leaving 5 bases unmatched. CDR3 length equals 14 residues. Germline V CDR1 and CDR2: GTSNPN, SVGIG (reference sequence). CDR3: CAWSVGQGHQPQHF. The DNA read from the CDR3 is TGTGCCTGGAGTGTCGGACAGGGCCACCAGCCC.

This clone appeared many times. The read ends 3 residues early relative to the CDR3; the germline J gene fills the gap. The genes are TRBV19 and TRBJ2-7; TRBD2 matches 10 bases. V was pared by 5 bases and J by 6 bases, with 10 bases of the junction left unmatched. CDR1 LNHDA and CDR2 SQIVND come from the germline V gene (reference sequence). The CDR3 spans 15 residues. CDR3 in amino acids: CASSFLIAGGGEQYF. The DNA read from the CDR3 is TGTGCCAGTAGTTTCCTAATAGCGGGAGGAGGCGAG.

This clone was observed a few times. The DNA ends 3 residues before the CDR3 does, and the rest of the CDR3 is filled in from the germline J gene. This chain connects TRBV2 to TRBJ2-7; weak D call: TRBD2 (6 bases). The V and J ends lost 3 bases and 2 bases respectively, with 14 bases between them. This CDR3 is built from 15 residues. Germline assignment: CDR1 SNHLY and CDR2 FYNNEI. The part of the CDR3 DNA that was read is TGTGCCAGCAGTGACACGGTAGCGGCGACCTACGAG. Translated, it gives CASSDTVAATYE. The entire CDR3 sequence reads CASSDTVAATYEQYF.

There are many counts of this clone. The read gets to within 3 residues of the CDR3 end, and the germline J gene fills in the rest. The chain combines TRBV20-1 with TRBJ2-3, with D possibly matching TRBD2 (7 bases). There are 14 residues in the CDR3. Per the germline V gene, CDR1 is DFQATT and CDR2 is SNEGSKA (reference sequence). V was cut by 5 bases and J by 0 bases, with 12 bases left in between. The CDR3 bases that were read are TGCAGTGCTGGGGAGGGGGGGAGCACAGATACG. Translating it yields CSAGEGGSTDT. The complete CDR3 sequence is CSAGEGGSTDTQYF.

This clone was counted ten times or more. The read ends 3 residues early relative to the CDR3; the germline J gene fills the gap. V gene TRBV6-4 combines with J gene TRBJ2-5, with 7 bases aligning to TRBD2. CDR1 is MRHNA and CDR2 is SNTAGT in the germline V gene. The CDR3 consists of 15 residues. The trim removed 4 bases at V and 0 bases at J, leaving 5 bases unmatched. The CDR3: CASSATGTNQETQYF. The CDR3 DNA, read in part, is TGTGCCAGCAGTGCCACCGGGACTAACCAAGAGACC.

This clone was detected many times. The CDR3 end falls 3 residues outside the read, so it is completed with the germline J gene. The rearrangement joins TRBV20-1 to TRBJ2-4; TRBD2 agrees at 7 bases. The CDR3 is made up of 16 amino acids. V shed 2 bases, J shed 3 bases, and the junction held 10 bases outside the gene matches. The germline V gene has CDR1 DFQATT and CDR2 SNEGSKA (reference sequence). The CDR3 protein is CSARSSGGSDKNIQYF. CDR3 bases read: TGCAGTGCTAGATCCAGCGGCGGGAGTGACAAAAACATT.

A few counts support this clone. Within the sample, other DNA sequences also encode this same CDR3. Partial CDR3 DNA: TGTGCCAGCTCACCAAGTAGCGGAGATTACAATGAG. Amino acid sequence: CASSPSSGDYNE. The CDR3 as a whole reads CASSPSSGDYNEQFF. The chain has TRBV18 and TRBJ2-1, with D possibly matching TRBD2 (6 bases). The CDR3 extends 3 residues past the end of the read, so its final part is completed from the germline J gene. In germline, CDR1 is KGHSH, CDR2 LQKENI. This CDR3 comprises 15 residues. The V and J ends lost 2 bases and 4 bases respectively, with 12 bases between them.

On this clone: The DNA ends 3 residues before the CDR3 does, and the rest of the CDR3 is filled in from the germline J gene. The chain is built from TRBV6-4 and TRBJ1-1, with D uncertain. V was pared by 3 bases and J by 2 bases, with 7 bases between. Germline-derived CDR1 and CDR2 are MRHNA and SNTAGT. The CDR3 covers 13 residues. CDR3 DNA, as far as it was read: TGTGCCAGCAGTGAGCAGAGAAACACTGAA. Its protein product is CASSEQRNTE. The whole CDR3 reads CASSEQRNTEAFF.